Listed below are T cell receptor beta chains from one sample, sequenced in a study of shared T cell receptors in the human thymus. Sequencing was performed with immunoSEQ multiplex PCR; in TCRdb, only in-frame clones are kept and a portion is missing. The sample has hundreds of thousands of clones; roughly 90% are singletons. These data were likewise used in another study, on human thymus T cells.

Material for sequencing was thymocytes. All receptors derive from a boy younger than two with a congenital heart defect. CDR3s include the opening cysteine and the closing phenylalanine or tryptophan. Fields, in order: D gene, J gene, clone size, V gene, CDR3 protein, CDR3 DNA. The D gene is left open where the match is weak. Clone size is shown for a subset of rows, as once, few, many or a class of expanded clone.

d_call: TRBD2
j_call: TRBJ2-1
clone_size: NA
v_call: TRBV18
cdr3_aa: CASYPPLAVSSYNEQFF
cdr3_nt: TGTGCCAGCTACCCCCCTCTAGCGGTTAGCTCCTACAATGAGCAGTTCTTC

d_call: NA
j_call: TRBJ1-5
clone_size: NA
v_call: TRBV4-3
cdr3_aa: CASSQLHQGHSNQPQHF
cdr3_nt: TGCGCCAGCAGCCAACTTCATCAGGGGCATAGCAATCAGCCCCAGCATTTT

d_call: TRBD1
j_call: TRBJ2-1
clone_size: NA
v_call: TRBV6-1
cdr3_aa: CASINRGLSYNEQFF
cdr3_nt: TGTGCCAGCATAAACAGGGGCCTCTCCTACAATGAGCAGTTCTTC

d_call: NA
j_call: TRBJ1-3
clone_size: NA
v_call: TRBV7-7
cdr3_aa: CASSLARRQEFSGNTIYF
cdr3_nt: TGTGCCAGCAGCTTAGCGCGGAGACAGGAGTTCTCTGGAAACACCATATATTTT

d_call: NA
j_call: TRBJ2-7
clone_size: few
v_call: TRBV14
cdr3_aa: CASSQVGGDRRAEGYEQYF
cdr3_nt: TGTGCCAGCAGCCAAGTAGGAGGGGATCGGCGAGCGGAGGGCTACGAGCAGTACTTC

d_call: TRBD2
j_call: TRBJ2-3
clone_size: NA
v_call: TRBV6-4
cdr3_aa: CASSSGLTATDTQYF
cdr3_nt: TGTGCCAGCAGTTCGGGACTAACAGCCACAGATACGCAGTATTTT

d_call: TRBD1
j_call: TRBJ1-1
clone_size: NA
v_call: TRBV7-8
cdr3_aa: CASRDRDRLNTEAFF
cdr3_nt: TGTGCCAGCAGGGACCGGGACAGACTGAACACGGAAGCTTTCTTT

d_call: NA
j_call: TRBJ1-3
clone_size: NA
v_call: TRBV30
cdr3_aa: CAWDDHFIRGGSGNTIYF
cdr3_nt: TGTGCCTGGGATGACCACTTTATAAGGGGAGGGTCTGGAAACACCATATATTTT

d_call: NA
j_call: TRBJ1-4
clone_size: NA
v_call: TRBV4-3
cdr3_aa: CASSQGGLTNEKLFF
cdr3_nt: TGCGCCAGCAGCCAAGGGGGACTGACGAATGAAAAACTGTTTTTT

d_call: NA
j_call: TRBJ2-3
clone_size: NA
v_call: TRBV5-1
cdr3_aa: CASSSVPPDTQYF
cdr3_nt: TGCGCCAGCAGCTCGGTCCCACCGGATACGCAGTATTTT

d_call: NA
j_call: TRBJ1-3
clone_size: NA
v_call: TRBV19
cdr3_aa: CASSFYSSGNTIYF
cdr3_nt: TGTGCCAGTAGTTTCTACAGCTCTGGAAACACCATATATTTT

d_call: NA
j_call: TRBJ2-1
clone_size: NA
v_call: TRBV7-2
cdr3_aa: CASSLRPPRGFYNEQFF
cdr3_nt: TGTGCCAGCAGCTTAAGGCCCCCACGGGGGTTCTACAATGAGCAGTTCTTC

d_call: TRBD2
j_call: TRBJ2-7
clone_size: NA
v_call: TRBV6-6
cdr3_aa: CASSYVWGGEQYF
cdr3_nt: TGTGCCAGCAGTTACGTCTGGGGGGGGGAGCAGTACTTC

d_call: TRBD2
j_call: TRBJ2-1
clone_size: NA
v_call: TRBV10-2
cdr3_aa: CASISSGRAWNEQFF
cdr3_nt: TGCGCCAGCATATCTAGCGGGAGGGCCTGGAATGAGCAGTTCTTC

d_call: TRBD2
j_call: TRBJ2-7
clone_size: NA
v_call: TRBV27
cdr3_aa: CASSPVERDSYEQYF
cdr3_nt: TGTGCCAGCAGCCCCGTTGAGCGGGACTCCTACGAGCAGTACTTC

d_call: TRBD1
j_call: TRBJ2-5
clone_size: NA
v_call: TRBV15
cdr3_aa: CATSRTSPRQGSETQYF
cdr3_nt: TGTGCCACCAGCAGAACAAGTCCCCGACAGGGTTCAGAGACCCAGTACTTC

d_call: TRBD2
j_call: TRBJ2-7
clone_size: NA
v_call: TRBV4-3
cdr3_aa: CASSQERGLAGGYDEQYF
cdr3_nt: TGCGCCAGCAGCCAAGAGAGGGGACTAGCGGGAGGATACGACGAGCAGTACTTC

d_call: TRBD2
j_call: TRBJ2-1
clone_size: NA
v_call: TRBV15
cdr3_aa: CATSRKPRASGHQSSYNEQFF
cdr3_nt: TGTGCCACCAGCAGAAAACCCCGGGCTAGCGGGCATCAAAGCTCCTACAATGAGCAGTTCTTC